The 30 T cell receptor beta chains below all came from one sample that was sequenced in a study of T cell clonality in common variable immunodeficiency. The assay was immunoSEQ multiplex PCR, and TCRdb's table has in-frame clones only and misses some. This repertoire holds around 42,000 clones, and none appear only once. Sequencing used peripheral blood mononuclear cells. The receptors stem from a person aged 18 to 75 in good health.

This clone has a count of ten or more. The read halts 3 residues ahead of the CDR3 end, with the missing end drawn from the germline J gene. The chain carries TRBV9 and TRBJ1-3, with a tentative D call TRBD1 (6 bases). Deletions cut 2 bases from V and 0 bases from J, with 6 bases between. The CDR3 covers 14 residues. Germline assignment: CDR1 SGDLS and CDR2 YYNGEE. Partial CDR3 DNA: TGTGCCAGCAGCGTGGACAGCTCTGGAAACACC. Its protein is CASSVDSSGNT. The whole CDR3 protein is CASSVDSSGNTIYF.

This clone has at least ten counts. Sequencing ends 3 residues short of the CDR3 end; the germline J gene provides the rest. V gene TRBV6-7 combines with J gene TRBJ1-6; D gene uncertain. Being an ORF, TRBV6-7 has a function that is uncertain. Trimming pared 5 bases from V and 8 bases from J, leaving 10 bases between. This CDR3 contains 13 residues. Partial CDR3 DNA: TGTGCCAGCAGTCCCGAGGTGGATTCACCC. Its translation is CASSPEVDSP. Given in full, the CDR3 is CASSPEVDSPLHF.

At least ten counts were recorded for this clone. The read ends 3 residues early relative to the CDR3; the germline J gene fills the gap. The V and J genes are TRBV5-1 and TRBJ2-1; 7 positions match TRBD2. Germline CDR1 reads SGHRS; CDR2 reads YFSETQ. Trimming removed 0 bases from V and 0 bases from J; junction bases left unmatched: 12. This CDR3 region has 19 residues. This CDR3 is CASSLGGSVVRSSYNEQFF. Partial CDR3 DNA: TGCGCCAGCAGCTTGGGCGGGAGCGTCGTACGGAGCTCCTACAATGAG.

For this clone: A much more abundant neighbour one base away suggests this may be a read error. The read gets to within 3 residues of the CDR3 end, and the germline J gene fills in the rest. The same CDR3 can be traced to other DNA sequences in this sample. This sequence joins TRBV2 and TRBJ1-2, with 9 bases lining up with TRBD1. The CDR3 has 15 residues. The V gene's germline CDR1 is SNHLY and CDR2 FYNNEI. The CDR3 sequence is CASRPLGTGLYGYTF. CDR3 bases read: TGTGCCAGCCGTCCGCTAGGGACAGGGCTCTATGGT. The full variable domain, with the rest looked up from reference TRBV2 and TRBJ1-2, is EPEVTQTPSHQVTQMGQEVILRCVPISNHLYFYWYRQILGQKVEFLVSFYNNEISEKSEIFDDQFSVERPDGSNFTLKIRSTKLEDSAMYFCASRPLGTGLYGYTFGSGTRLTVV.

This clone was seen many times. With the read ending 3 residues before the CDR3 end, the germline J gene is used to fill in that end. V gene TRBV20-1 combines with J gene TRBJ2-3; 9 nucleotides align to TRBD1. The CDR3 totals 14 residues. V dropped 2 bases and J dropped 3; count of bases not matched to a gene: 3. CDR1 and CDR2 (germline): DFQATT, SNEGSKA (reference sequence). The DNA read from the CDR3 is TGCAGTGCTAGACCCGGGACAGGGACAGATACG. Residues: CSARPGTGTDT. The whole CDR3 protein is CSARPGTGTDTQYF.

Ten or more counts support this clone. The CDR3 protein is CASSQASGRATDEQFF. CDR3 DNA, as far as it was read: TGCGCCAGCAGCCAGGCTAGCGGGAGGGCGACTGATGAG. The genes are TRBV4-1 and TRBJ2-1, with 12 bases matching TRBD2. The DNA ends 3 residues before the CDR3 does, and the rest of the CDR3 is filled in from the germline J gene. J lost 8 bases, V lost 3 bases, and 8 bases had no gene match. The CDR3 contains 16 residues. Germline CDR1 is MGHRA and CDR2 is YSYEKL.

Many counts were recorded for this clone. The CDR3 end falls 3 residues outside the read, so it is completed with the germline J gene. V and J are TRBV19 and TRBJ2-1; TRBD2 aligns across 9 bases. V trimming: 3 bases; J trimming: 0 bases; junction bases outside the gene matches: 3. This CDR3 has 16 amino acids. Germline V lookup: CDR1 LNHDA, CDR2 SQIVND (reference sequence). The chain's CDR3 is CASSMGSGSSYNEQFF. CDR3 bases read: TGTGCCAGTAGTATGGGTAGCGGGAGCTCCTACAATGAG.

This clone has a count of ten or more. The read ends 3 residues before the CDR3 terminus; that terminus is restored from the germline J gene. The rearrangement uses TRBV4-1 and TRBJ2-3; tentatively, D is TRBD2 (5 bases). Germline CDR1 MGHRA, CDR2 YSYEKL. V gave up 6 bases and J gave up 2 bases, with 18 bases separating them. This CDR3 is 16 amino acids long. Incomplete CDR3 DNA: TGCGCCAGCAGGAGAGGAGGCGACAAATCCACAGATACG. Residues: CASRRGGDKSTDT. The whole CDR3 region reads CASRRGGDKSTDTQYF.

This clone was found many times. The CDR3 end is not reached by the read, which stops 3 residues before it; the germline J gene fills it in. This chain uses TRBV19 with TRBJ1-6, with 9 bases aligning to TRBD1. Germline trimming cut 5 bases from V and 8 bases from J; bases unmatched to any gene: 13. Germline CDR1 is LNHDA and CDR2 is SQIVND (reference sequence). This CDR3 comprises 17 residues. The sequenced CDR3 bases are TGTGCCAGTAGTGCGTACTCCGGGACAGGGTTTGATTCACCC. This translates into CASSAYSGTGFDSP. The whole CDR3 protein is CASSAYSGTGFDSPLHF.

The table lists this clone with many counts. The read is 3 residues too short to cover the CDR3 end, so that end is filled in from the germline J gene. V and J are TRBV7-2 and TRBJ1-1; D ambiguous. Germline lookup yields CDR1 SGHTA and CDR2 FQGNSA. The CDR3 spans 15 residues. CDR3 loop: CASRRDGLQTPDAFF. CDR3 DNA, as far as it was read: TGTGCCAGCAGACGTGACGGACTCCAAACCCCAGAT.

This clone was observed at least ten times. The CDR3 goes on 3 residues after the read ends, and that part is filled in from the germline J gene. This chain links TRBV20-1 with TRBJ2-1; D unresolved. The germline CDR1 and CDR2 sequences are DFQATT and SNEGSKA (reference sequence). V dropped 7 bases and J dropped 9 bases, with 16 bases sitting between them. This CDR3 has 12 residues. CDR3 DNA, as far as it was read: TGCAGTGGTAGTTTTCAGGCCGGTGAG. It encodes CSGSFQAGE. In full, the CDR3 reads CSGSFQAGEQFF.

This clone was seen ten or more times. From the germline J gene comes the end of the CDR3, since the read stops 3 residues before it. The chain is built from TRBV20-1 and TRBJ2-2; D is unresolved. The CDR3 extends over 12 amino acids. The germline V gene has CDR1 DFQATT and CDR2 SNEGSKA (reference sequence). The covered CDR3 bases are TGCAGTGTATCGCGGCGGCGTGAAAAG. It specifies CSVSRRREK. The full CDR3 is CSVSRRREKLFF.

Points on this clone: The read finishes 3 residues shy of the CDR3 end, and the germline J gene is used to complete it. The rearrangement links TRBV2 to TRBJ1-2; 7 nucleotides agree with TRBD1. CDR3 length: 12 amino acids. The V segment lost 8 bases and the J segment 7 bases; nucleotides outside the gene matches: 7. Germline V lookup: CDR1 SNHLY, CDR2 FYNNEI. The CDR3 sequence is CASGRGQGGYTF. The CDR3 DNA, read in part, is TGTGCCAGCGGTAGGGGGCAGGGTGGC.

Ten or more counts support this clone. CDR3 DNA, as far as it was read: TGTGCCAGCAGCTTGGTCGGGACACGACAGGCTGAA. Protein sequence: CASSLVGTRQAE. The complete CDR3 protein is CASSLVGTRQAEAFF. V and J are TRBV5-5 and TRBJ1-1; possible D gene TRBD1, 6 bases. The CDR3 is cut off 3 residues early in the read; its end comes from the germline J gene. The CDR3 is 15 amino acids. V was cut by 0 bases and J by 6 bases, with 15 bases left in between. Germline assignment: CDR1 SGHKS and CDR2 YYEKEE (reference sequence).

This clone was seen repeatedly, ten times or more. The CDR3 end lies 3 residues beyond the end of the read and is filled in from the germline J gene. This chain joins TRBV19 and TRBJ2-1, with D perhaps TRBD1 (6 bases). The CDR3 is 15 residues long. Looked up from germline, CDR1 is LNHDA and CDR2 is SQIVND (reference sequence). V lost 5 bases and J lost 1, with 12 bases in between. CDR3 sequence reads: CASSQQGSSYNEQFF. Incomplete CDR3 DNA: TGTGCCAGTAGTCAACAGGGATCGTCCTACAATGAG.

About this clone: The CDR3 end falls 3 residues outside the read, so it is completed with the germline J gene. The chain employs TRBV18 and TRBJ1-2; D remains unclear. Trimming cost V 2 bases and J 4 bases, with 8 bases left between them. The CDR3 runs to 13 residues. Germline V lookup: CDR1 KGHSH, CDR2 LQKENI. Partial CDR3 DNA: TGTGCCAGCTCACCAGGATTAGCCTATGGC. Protein sequence: CASSPGLAYG. The entire CDR3 protein reads CASSPGLAYGYTF.

This clone was found many times. The CDR3 is cut off 3 residues early in the read; its end comes from the germline J gene. This chain uses TRBV2 with TRBJ2-6; D ambiguous. The CDR3 is 19 residues long. V dropped 1 base and J dropped 1 base, with 17 bases sitting between them. Germline V gene sequence: CDR1 SNHLY, CDR2 FYNNEI. This CDR3 is CASSEVGGSRWSGANVLTF. The part of the CDR3 DNA that was read is TGTGCCAGCAGTGAAGTAGGCGGATCTAGATGGTCTGGGGCCAACGTC.

This clone appeared many times. The sequenced fragment ends 3 residues before the CDR3 boundary, so the rest is inferred from the germline J gene. The genes are TRBV7-9 and TRBJ2-7, with 7 bases aligning to TRBD1. There are 15 residues in the CDR3. Germline lookup yields CDR1 SEHNR and CDR2 FQNEAQ (reference sequence). V lost 2 bases, J lost 3 bases, and 7 bases stayed unmatched. CDR3 bases read: TGTGCCAGCAGCTTAACCGACAGGGCGGACTACGAG. It codes for CASSLTDRADYE. The whole CDR3 sequence reads CASSLTDRADYEQYF.

This clone was counted ten times or more. The read ends 3 residues early relative to the CDR3; the germline J gene fills the gap. The rearrangement links TRBV2 to TRBJ1-2, with D perhaps matching TRBD1 (5 bases). Germline loops: CDR1 SNHLY, CDR2 FYNNEI. CDR3 length: 11 amino acids. CDR3 bases read: TGTGCCAGCAGAAGGGGAGCTAGC. Translated, it gives CASRRGAS. The CDR3 as a whole reads CASRRGASYTF.

There are many counts of this clone. The read falls 3 residues short of the CDR3 end, and the missing part is taken from the germline J gene. The chain couples TRBV11-2 to TRBJ1-1; tentative D call: TRBD1 (5 bases). From germline, CDR1 is SGHAT and CDR2 FQNNGV. With 4 bases removed from V and 4 bases from J, the gap between germline ends came to 7 bases. This CDR3 region has 12 residues. This CDR3 is CASSWGGTEAFF. CDR3 bases read: TGTGCCAGCAGCTGGGGGGGCACTGAA. The full variable domain, in which reference TRBV11-2 and TRBJ1-1 provide the parts outside the CDR3, is EAGVAQSPRYKIIEKRQSVAFWCNPISGHATLYWYQQILGQGPKLLIQFQNNGVVDDSQLPKDRFSAERLKGVDSTLKIQPAKLEDSAVYLCASSWGGTEAFFGQGTRLTVV.

In its sample, this clone was seen many times. Read coverage stops 3 residues before the CDR3 terminus; the germline J gene supplies the remainder. V and J are TRBV12-3 or TRBV12-4 and TRBJ1-4; 10 bases fit TRBD1. The CDR3 sequence is 15 residues long. After removal of 8 bases from V and 8 bases from J, the junction contained 11 bases not matched to a gene. Incomplete CDR3 DNA: TGTGCCAGCGGCGAGTCGGGACAGGGGAGCGAAAAA. It translates to CASGESGQGSEK. The whole CDR3 protein is CASGESGQGSEKLFF.

This clone was observed many times. The chain's CDR3 is CASSEALLRSTDTQYF. Incomplete CDR3 DNA: TGTGCCAGCAGTGAAGCGCTTCTCAGGAGCACAGATACG. J is TRBJ2-3 and V is TRBV6-1; D not certain. The read ends 3 residues early relative to the CDR3; the germline J gene fills the gap. Germline CDR1 is MNHNS and CDR2 is SASEGT. Trimming cost V 0 bases and J 0 bases, with 10 bases left between them. This CDR3 spans 16 amino acids.

At least ten counts were recorded for this clone. The read gets to within 3 residues of the CDR3 end, and the germline J gene fills in the rest. The rearrangement uses TRBV20-1 and TRBJ1-6; TRBD1 matches at 11 bases. The length of the CDR3 is 16 residues. Trimming removed 1 base from V and 10 bases from J; junction bases left unmatched: 9. The germline V gene encodes CDR1 DFQATT and CDR2 SNEGSKA (reference sequence). CDR3 loop: CSARARGTGGQSPLHF. The part of the CDR3 DNA that was read is TGCAGTGCTAGAGCACGAGGGACAGGGGGGCAGTCACCC.

This clone was counted many times. The CDR3 end is not reached by the read, which stops 3 residues before it; the germline J gene fills it in. The chain employs TRBV11-3 and TRBJ2-3, with D maybe TRBD1 (7 bases). Per the germline V gene, CDR1 is SGHNT and CDR2 is YENEEA. V gave up 3 bases and J gave up 1 base, with 11 bases separating them. This CDR3 comprises 15 residues. The CDR3 is CASSLGRGGTDTQYF. Incomplete CDR3 DNA: TGTGCCAGCAGCTTGGGCAGGGGGGGCACAGATACG.

In this sample, this clone turned up many times. The read comes to an end 3 residues before the CDR3 does, leaving the germline J gene to fill in the end. V and J are TRBV20-1 and TRBJ1-1, with TRBD1 as a possible D gene (6 bases). V was cut by 5 bases and J by 1 base, with 8 bases left in between. The CDR3 extends over 12 amino acids. Looked up from germline, CDR1 is DFQATT and CDR2 is SNEGSKA (reference sequence). The CDR3 is CSAGGQNTEAFF. The sequenced CDR3 bases are TGCAGTGCTGGGGGACAGAACACTGAA.

This clone came up many times. The read stops 3 residues short of the end of the CDR3; the missing end is completed from the germline J gene. The rearrangement uses TRBV19 and TRBJ1-1; maybe TRBD1 (6 bases). CDR1 is LNHDA and CDR2 is SQIVND in the germline V gene (reference sequence). CDR3 length: 13 amino acids. The CDR3 sequence is CASSMAPTGGAFF. The part of the CDR3 DNA that was read is TGTGCCAGTAGTATGGCCCCGACAGGAGGA. The full variable domain, in which reference TRBV19 and TRBJ1-1 provide the parts outside the CDR3, is DGGITQSPKYLFRKEGQNVTLSCEQNLNHDAMYWYRQDPGQGLRLIYYSQIVNDFQKGDIAEGYSVSREKKESFPLTVTSAQKNPTAFYLCASSMAPTGGAFFGQGTRLTVV.

This clone appeared many times. The read halts 3 residues ahead of the CDR3 end, with the missing end drawn from the germline J gene. The rearrangement uses TRBV2 and TRBJ1-5, with D unresolved. This CDR3 spans 14 amino acids. Germline CDR1 SNHLY, CDR2 FYNNEI. Trimming took off 1 base at V and 2 bases at J, with 6 bases between the two ends. CDR3: CASSEGRGNQPQHF. CDR3 DNA (partial): TGTGCCAGCAGTGAAGGACGGGGCAATCAGCCC.

This clone was observed many times. Coverage ceases 3 residues before the CDR3 finishes, and the germline J gene fills in the end. The chain combines TRBV6-1 with TRBJ1-1; D unresolved. Deletions cut 0 bases from V and 7 bases from J, with 6 bases between. This CDR3 is built from 12 residues. Per the germline V gene, CDR1 is MNHNS and CDR2 is SASEGT. The DNA read from the CDR3 is TGTGCCAGCAGTGAAGCCTTATTTGAA. It is translated as CASSEALFE. The full CDR3 protein is CASSEALFEAFF.

Turning to this clone: The CDR3 extends 3 residues past the end of the read, so its final part is completed from the germline J gene. V usage is TRBV19 and J usage is TRBJ1-2; D is possibly TRBD1 (5 bases). The length of the CDR3 is 14 residues. Germline CDR1 and CDR2: LNHDA and SQIVND (reference sequence). The CDR3 is CASSIARPTDTYTF. The sequenced part of the CDR3 DNA is TGTGCCAGTAGTATCGCCCGACCGACAGATACC.

Regarding this clone: This may come from a read error, since a much larger clone is one base off. The CDR3 extends 3 residues past the end of the read, so its final part is completed from the germline J gene. The genes are TRBV7-2 and TRBJ2-3; perhaps TRBD1 as D (5 bases). The germline CDR1 and CDR2 sequences are SGHTA and FQGNSA. CDR3 length: 14 residues. The CDR3 loop reads CASSSGQGGQPQYF. Partial CDR3 DNA: TGTGCCAGCAGCTCTGGGCAGGGTGGCCAGCCG.